This T cell receptor beta chain was documented in a study of low-dose radiotherapy and immunotherapy resistance in tumors. In its sample, this clonotype was seen many times. Germline loops: CDR1 ENHRY, CDR2 SYGVKD. Trimming took 10 bases from V and 2 from J, leaving 10 bases between them. This CDR3 contains 12 residues. TRAV- and TRBV-specific primers were used for first-strand cDNA, which covered alpha and beta chains. An approximately 19-cycle PCR with a constant-region primer and V-primer adapter amplified TCRs. TCRdb reprocessed the reads via MiXCR and lists one record per CDR3 protein. The repertoire has some 85,000 distinct CDR3 sequences, approximately 17% of them found once; the top ten carry around 6.3%. Indicated time point: before trial treatment.

The source of this sequence is a male donor with prostate cancer. This chain joins TRBV10-3 and TRBJ2-3, with D possibly matching TRBD2 (5 bases). Specimen: PBMCs, collected before treatment. The CDR3 DNA follows: TGTGCCAACAAGACTAACACAGATACGCAGTATTTT. It specifies CANKTNTDTQYF.